Listed below are T cell receptor beta chains from one sample, sequenced in a study of OX40 agonist ivuxolimab in advanced cancers. The method was immunoSEQ multiplex PCR; TCRdb's version includes in-frame clones alone and lacks a portion of them. The sample consists of some 80,000 clones, around 90% of them appearing once. The material was CD4+ or CD8+ T cells sorted from blood, obtained in a trial of the OX40 agonist ivuxolimab. Source of these receptors: an adult with an advanced solid tumor such as melanoma, head and neck, liver or kidney cancer. Each CDR3 is given with its conserved first and last residue. D genes are given only for firm matches. Not every row has a clone size; where given, it reads once, few, many or a size class.

J gene	V gene	D gene	clone size	CDR3 protein	CDR3 DNA
TRBJ2-7	TRBV19	TRBD2	NA	CASSLSGTSEWYEQYF	TGTGCCAGTAGTCTTAGCGGGACCTCGGAGTGGTACGAGCAGTACTTC
TRBJ2-1	TRBV20-1	NA	NA	CSGSQNEQFF	TGCAGTGGGTCCCAGAATGAGCAGTTCTTC
TRBJ1-2	TRBV2	TRBD1	NA	CASSEGQGYGGYTF	TGTGCCAGCAGCGAGGGACAGGGCTACGGTGGCTACACCTTC
TRBJ2-3	TRBV7-9	TRBD1	NA	CASSRLGTGHTQYF	TGTGCCAGCAGCCGACTTGGGACAGGCCATACGCAGTATTTT
TRBJ2-5	TRBV5-1	TRBD1	NA	CASSPGQVQETQYF	TGCGCCAGCAGCCCAGGACAGGTCCAAGAGACCCAGTACTTC
TRBJ2-4	TRBV18	TRBD1	NA	CASSPPGTGPTIQYF	TGTGCCAGCTCACCTCCCGGGACAGGGCCTACCATTCAGTACTTC
TRBJ1-4	TRBV4-1	NA	NA	CASSQATGYSTNEKLFF	TGCGCCAGCAGCCAAGCAACAGGGTATTCAACTAATGAAAAACTGTTTTTT
TRBJ2-1	TRBV30	TRBD2	NA	CAWSVRGLGWFF	TGTGCCTGGAGTGTACGGGGACTAGGTTGGTTCTTC
TRBJ2-7	TRBV6-1	NA	few	CASEDRHEQYF	TGTGCCAGCGAGGACAGACACGAGCAGTACTTC
TRBJ1-2	TRBV5-4	TRBD1	NA	CASSNTGTGINGYTF	TGTGCCAGCAGCAATACCGGGACAGGGATCAATGGCTACACCTTC
TRBJ2-5	TRBV7-9	NA	NA	CASSPGEYQETQYF	TGTGCCAGCAGCCCAGGGGAATACCAAGAGACCCAGTACTTC
TRBJ1-5	TRBV5-1	NA	NA	CASSLGPGSNQPQHF	TGCGCCAGCAGCTTGGGCCCCGGGAGCAATCAGCCCCAGCATTTT
TRBJ2-1	TRBV5-1	NA	NA	CASSLMSYNEQFF	TGCGCCAGCAGCCTGATGTCCTACAATGAGCAGTTCTTC
TRBJ1-5	TRBV2	NA	NA	CASSHDLQPQHF	TGTGCCAGCAGCCACGATCTTCAGCCCCAGCATTTT
TRBJ1-5	TRBV6-5	TRBD1	NA	CASSGRGRAGQPQHF	TGTGCCAGCAGTGGCAGGGGGAGGGCGGGTCAGCCCCAGCATTTT
TRBJ2-1	TRBV18	TRBD2	NA	CASSAGLAGANEQFF	TGTGCCAGCTCAGCGGGACTAGCGGGAGCCAATGAGCAGTTCTTC
TRBJ2-1	TRBV6-5	NA	NA	CASRDRPRDEQFF	TGTGCCAGCCGTGACAGGCCAAGGGATGAGCAGTTCTTC
TRBJ1-2	TRBV15	NA	NA	CATSRAGGTYGYTF	TGTGCCACCAGCAGAGCCGGAGGGACCTATGGCTACACCTTC
TRBJ2-7	TRBV9	NA	once	CASNYRGGTYEQYF	TGTGCCAGCAACTATAGAGGGGGTACCTACGAGCAGTACTTC
TRBJ1-4	TRBV7-9	NA	once	CASSLGRANEKLFF	TGTGCCAGCAGCTTAGGCAGGGCGAATGAAAAACTGTTTTTT
TRBJ2-1	TRBV5-4	TRBD2	NA	CASSRGLAGDYNEQFF	TGTGCCAGCAGCCGGGGGCTAGCGGGAGACTACAATGAGCAGTTCTTC
TRBJ2-7	TRBV6-5	TRBD1	NA	CASSYSTGQGTYEQYF	TGTGCCAGCAGTTACTCGACGGGACAGGGGACCTACGAGCAGTACTTC
TRBJ2-1	TRBV5-4	NA	NA	CASSLQGSHNEQFF	TGTGCCAGCAGCCTACAGGGTTCACACAATGAGCAGTTCTTC
TRBJ1-5	TRBV6-5	TRBD1	NA	CASSYLQGYNQPQHF	TGTGCCAGCAGTTACCTACAGGGGTACAATCAGCCCCAGCATTTT
TRBJ1-2	TRBV19	TRBD1	NA	CASSHIPDRADGYTF	TGTGCCAGTAGTCACATACCGGACAGGGCGGATGGCTACACCTTC
TRBJ2-1	TRBV7-3	NA	NA	CASSLNRAHEQFF	TGTGCCAGCAGCTTAAACAGGGCCCATGAGCAGTTCTTC
TRBJ1-2	TRBV27	NA	NA	CASSLSGPGSGYGYTF	TGTGCCAGCAGTTTATCGGGTCCAGGGTCGGGCTATGGCTACACCTTC
TRBJ2-1	TRBV7-3	TRBD2	once	CASSFKGTRQFF	TGTGCCAGCAGCTTTAAGGGGACTAGACAGTTCTTC
TRBJ1-4	TRBV25-1	NA	NA	CASSVDSEYEKLFF	TGTGCCAGCAGCGTCGACAGCGAGTACGAAAAACTGTTTTTT
TRBJ2-3	TRBV5-6	NA	NA	CASSFGGAGTDTQYF	TGTGCCAGCAGCTTCGGGGGAGCGGGCACAGATACGCAGTATTTT
TRBJ2-5	TRBV5-6	TRBD2	NA	CASSPGGQETQYF	TGTGCCAGCAGCCCGGGGGGGCAGGAGACCCAGTACTTC
TRBJ2-1	TRBV7-6	NA	NA	CASSVKYNEQFF	TGTGCCAGCAGCGTGAAATACAATGAGCAGTTCTTC
TRBJ2-1	TRBV15	TRBD2	NA	CATSRGSSGGLNEQFF	TGTGCCACCAGCAGAGGTTCCAGCGGGGGCCTCAATGAGCAGTTCTTC
TRBJ2-5	TRBV5-1	TRBD1	NA	CASRQGDRGQETQYF	TGCGCCAGCAGACAGGGGGACAGGGGGCAAGAGACCCAGTACTTC
TRBJ1-2	TRBV21-1	NA	once	CASSKADRVVGYTF	TGTGCCAGCAGCAAGGCCGACAGGGTAGTTGGCTACACCTTC
TRBJ2-3	TRBV12-2	NA	NA	CASRLAVMPSGGAAPDTQYF	TGTGCAAGTCGCTTAGCGGTAATGCCTAGCGGGGGGGCCGCGCCAGATACGCAGTATTTT
TRBJ1-2	TRBV7-9	NA	once	CASSLLGALDLGFGYTF	TGTGCCAGCAGCTTATTGGGAGCCTTGGACCTCGGCTTTGGCTACACCTTC
TRBJ2-2	TRBV5-1	TRBD1	NA	CASTHLGQASAGELFF	TGCGCCAGCACTCATTTGGGACAGGCTTCGGCCGGGGAGCTGTTTTTT
TRBJ1-1	TRBV9	NA	NA	CASNVTQGSCTEAFF	TGTGCCAGCAACGTAACACAGGGCTCTTGTACTGAAGCTTTCTTT
TRBJ2-7	TRBV6-5	TRBD2	NA	CASSGTSSYEQYF	TGTGCCAGCAGCGGGACTAGCTCCTACGAGCAGTACTTC
TRBJ1-5	TRBV6-1	NA	NA	CASEGGQIQPQHF	TGTGCCAGCGAGGGGGGGCAGATTCAGCCCCAGCATTTT
TRBJ1-2	TRBV5-1	NA	NA	CASSLWQGNGYTF	TGCGCCAGCAGCTTGTGGCAGGGGAATGGCTACACCTTC
TRBJ2-1	TRBV7-6	TRBD2	NA	CASSLGTSANNEQFF	TGTGCCAGCAGCTTGGGGACTAGCGCCAACAATGAGCAGTTCTTC
TRBJ2-7	TRBV18	TRBD2	NA	CASSPSGLAGGLRGYEQYF	TGTGCCAGCTCACCTTCGGGACTAGCGGGGGGGCTCCGGGGCTACGAGCAGTACTTC
TRBJ2-1	TRBV11-2	NA	NA	CASNAEDYNEQFF	TGTGCCAGCAACGCGGAGGACTACAATGAGCAGTTCTTC